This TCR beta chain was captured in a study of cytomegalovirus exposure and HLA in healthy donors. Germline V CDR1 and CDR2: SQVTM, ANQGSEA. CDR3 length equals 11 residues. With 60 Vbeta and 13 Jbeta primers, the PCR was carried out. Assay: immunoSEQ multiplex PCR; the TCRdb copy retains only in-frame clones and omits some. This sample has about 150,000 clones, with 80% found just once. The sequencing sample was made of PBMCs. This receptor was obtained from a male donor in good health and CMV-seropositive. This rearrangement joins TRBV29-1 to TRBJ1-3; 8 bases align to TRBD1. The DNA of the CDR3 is TGCCAGGGGGCGTTTGGAAACACCATATATTTT. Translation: CQGAFGNTIYF.